This T cell receptor (beta chain) emerged from a study of radiotherapy plus CTLA-4 blockade in lung cancer. This clone was seen once. Its antigen is as yet unknown. V shed 10 bases and J 1 base; nucleotides not matched to a gene: 5. The CDR3 extends over 13 amino acids. Germline V gene sequence: CDR1 MNHNY, CDR2 SVGAGI (reference sequence). The data were produced by immunoSEQ multiplex PCR, yet TCRdb's version contains in-frame clones alone and is incomplete. Of about 120,000 clones listed, about 90% were seen once; the top ten hold roughly 7%. Findings and limits, study-wide: Following radiotherapy plus ipilimumab, tumor-derived TCR clones expanded in the blood. Interferon-beta, together with early blood T cell clone dynamics, reportedly best predicted response.

The clonotype comes from a human donor with non-small cell lung cancer that progressed on radiotherapy plus ipilimumab. The sample in question was peripheral blood, obtained from a patient treated with radiotherapy plus ipilimumab. The genes are TRBV6-6 and TRBJ2-3; the match to TRBD2 covers 7 bases. The CDR3, as DNA: TGTGCCACCAAACGGGGGGGCACAGATACGCAGTATTTT. The encoded protein is CATKRGGTDTQYF.